A single sample gave rise to the 27 T cell receptor beta chains below, sequenced in a study of T cells in Graves' hyperthyroidism and ophthalmopathy. From RNA transcripts, TCR beta CDR3 regions were amplified. Initially, a first-round RT-PCR of the TCR CDR3 employed the HTBI primer set. TCRdb reprocessed the multiplex PCR reads with MiXCR, giving one entry per CDR3 protein. The sample holds 650,000 to 800,000 distinct CDR3 sequences, just under 45% seen once. The specimen sequenced was peripheral blood or thyroid tissue (not recorded which). Receptors originate from an adult man with Graves' disease, either hyperthyroidism or ophthalmopathy (not recorded which).

The chain has TRBV19 and TRBJ1-1; no reliable D call. Germline loops: CDR1 LNHDA, CDR2 SQIVND (reference sequence). This CDR3 is built from 13 residues. Trimming shortened V by 3 bases and J by 4 bases, and 9 bases separated the two germline ends. In nucleotides, the CDR3 is TGTGCCAGTAGTATCGAAAGGAGCACTGAAGCTTTCTTT. Residues: CASSIERSTEAFF.

CDR3 sequence (DNA): TGTGCCAGCAGTGGGACAGGCCCCAGGGAGCCCCAGCATTTT. Protein product: CASSGTGPREPQHF. The chain joins TRBV2 to TRBJ1-5; 7 bases match TRBD1. Trimming took 4 bases from V and 8 from J; bases not matched to a gene: 8. Germline V gene sequence: CDR1 SNHLY, CDR2 FYNNEI. The CDR3 contains 14 residues.

The table lists this clonotype with a few counts. V usage is TRBV25-1 and J usage is TRBJ1-6, with a weak D call TRBD1 (6 bases). Germline V gene data show CDR1 as MGHDK and CDR2 as SYGVNS. CDR3 length equals 17 residues. V was shortened by 6 bases and J by 1 base, with 16 bases between the two germline ends. The CDR3 loop is CASSSGQSRSYNSPLHF. In nucleotides, the CDR3 is TGTGCCAGCAGCTCCGGACAGAGCCGATCCTATAATTCACCCCTCCACTTT.

The rearrangement joins TRBV10-3 to TRBJ1-2; D gene unclear. The CDR3 is 15 amino acids. Per the germline V gene, CDR1 is ENHRY and CDR2 is SYGVKD. Trimming took 2 bases from V and 4 from J, leaving 14 bases between them. The CDR3 sequence: CAISELGGKGYGYTF. The CDR3 DNA reads TGTGCCATCAGTGAGCTGGGAGGGAAGGGCTATGGCTACACCTTC.

The table lists this clonotype with a few counts. For the CDR3, the DNA is TGTGCCATCAGTGAGTCCCTGGGAGGGGTTGTTACTGACGAGCAGTACTTC. Its protein product is CAISESLGGVVTDEQYF. V gene TRBV10-3 combines with J gene TRBJ2-7; the match to TRBD2 covers 7 bases. After removal of 0 bases from V and 5 bases from J, the junction contained 13 bases not matched to a gene. From germline, CDR1 is ENHRY and CDR2 SYGVKD. The CDR3 totals 17 residues.

The chain employs TRBV10-3 and TRBJ1-2; D not resolved. From germline, CDR1 is ENHRY and CDR2 SYGVKD. CDR3 length: 15 residues. Trimming pared 6 bases from V and 3 bases from J, leaving 17 bases between. CDR3: CAISVDQPTHYGYTF. The CDR3 DNA reads as TGTGCCATCAGCGTTGACCAGCCCACTCACTATGGCTACACCTTC.

V gene TRBV2 combines with J gene TRBJ1-1; D perhaps matches TRBD1 (6 bases). The ends were cut back, 6 bases at V and 8 bases at J, with 10 bases in the middle. CDR1 SNHLY and CDR2 FYNNEI come from the germline V gene. This CDR3 spans 11 amino acids. This CDR3 reads CASRQGREAFF. CDR3 DNA sequence: TGTGCCAGCAGACAGGGACGCGAAGCTTTCTTT.

The chain combines TRBV12-3 or TRBV12-4 with TRBJ1-1, with 7 bases aligning to TRBD1. Trimming removed 7 bases from V and 1 base from J; junction bases left unmatched: 6. CDR3 length: 14 residues. CDR3 amino acids: CASTQQGQNTEAFF. The CDR3 region has the DNA TGTGCCAGCACTCAACAGGGGCAGAACACTGAAGCTTTCTTT.

The chain uses TRBV5-1 and TRBJ1-6; TRBD1 matches at 11 bases. Germline CDR1 is SGHRS and CDR2 is YFSETQ. The CDR3 loop spans 15 amino acids. With 4 bases clipped from V and 10 bases from J, the junction kept 7 bases outside the gene matches. The CDR3 loop is CASSPGQGGGSPLHF. The DNA of the CDR3 is TGCGCCAGCAGCCCGGGACAGGGGGGAGGCTCACCCCTCCACTTT.

In this sample, this clonotype turned up a few times. The germline gene is not matched at one end of the junction; a read error may be the cause. The V call is TRBV10-3, the J call TRBJ1-5; D uncertain. Germline V CDR1 and CDR2: ENHRY, SYGVKD. This CDR3 has 16 residues. The CDR3 here is CASSYSTPFSNQPQHF. The CDR3 DNA sequence: TGTGCCAGCAGTTACTCGACTCCGTTTAGCAATCAGCCCCAGCATTTT.

V usage is TRBV20-1 and J usage is TRBJ1-5, with D unclear. Trimming pared 1 base from V and 5 bases from J, leaving 9 bases between. CDR1 and CDR2 (germline): DFQATT, SNEGSKA (reference sequence). The CDR3 is made up of 13 amino acids. The CDR3 DNA reads TGCAGTGCTAGAGGGGTCGGTTATCAGCCCCAGCATTTT. It translates to CSARGVGYQPQHF.

The gene calls are TRBV29-1 and TRBJ1-5, with 9 bases aligning to TRBD1. CDR3 length: 12 amino acids. With V trimmed by 7 bases and J by 4 bases, 2 bases remained unmatched. CDR1 is SQVTM and CDR2 is ANQGSEA in the germline V gene. Here the CDR3 reads CSGGQGNQPQHF. The CDR3 DNA is TGCAGCGGGGGACAGGGTAATCAGCCCCAGCATTTT.

Points on this clonotype: At one boundary the junction diverges from the germline segment, which might be a read error. The V gene is TRBV10-3, the J gene TRBJ1-5; weak D call: TRBD1 (5 bases). Germline V gene data show CDR1 as ENHRY and CDR2 as SYGVKD. CDR3 length: 14 amino acids. The CDR3 protein is CASSEAWTNQPQHF. As DNA, the CDR3 is TGTGCCAGCAGTGAAGCCTGGACAAATCAGCCCCAGCATTTT.

This clonotype has only a few counts. The chain recombines TRBV7-8 with TRBJ1-6; TRBD1 is a possible D gene (5 bases). The length of the CDR3 is 19 residues. V lost 5 bases and J lost 1, with 21 bases in between. Germline loops: CDR1 SGHVS, CDR2 FQNEAQ. In DNA, the CDR3 is TGTGCCAGCAGCCCGATCCTGACAGTGCCGTCTTCCTATAATTCACCCCTCCACTTT. It encodes CASSPILTVPSSYNSPLHF.

The chain recombines TRBV7-6 with TRBJ2-6, with 8 bases aligning to TRBD1. Germline assignment: CDR1 SGHVS and CDR2 FNYEAQ. The CDR3 consists of 16 residues. DNA for the CDR3: TGTGCTACAGCCGGGACAGGACGCTCTGGGGCCAACGTCCTGACTTTC. Translating it yields CATAGTGRSGANVLTF.

A note on this clonotype: Since a much larger clone is just one base distant, this may be a read error. The chain combines TRBV7-2 with TRBJ2-7; D is uncertain. The germline gives CDR1 SGHTA, CDR2 FQGNSA. Trimming shortened V by 4 bases and J by 9 bases, and 16 bases separated the two germline ends. The CDR3 is 13 amino acids. CDR3 bases: TGTGCCAGCAGCTCCGACCCATCCTTGTTGCAGTACTTC. It translates to CASSSDPSLLQYF.

The sample holds many counts of this clonotype. This sequence joins TRBV7-9 and TRBJ1-1; D call uncertain. This CDR3 is 12 amino acids long. From germline, CDR1 is SEHNR and CDR2 FQNEAQ (reference sequence). The V and J ends lost 3 bases and 4 bases respectively, with 6 bases between them. CDR3 nucleotide sequence: TGTGCCAGCAGCTTGTCTCCCACTGAAGCTTTCTTT. It specifies CASSLSPTEAFF.

This clonotype was seen once. Since no conserved phenylalanine or tryptophan closes the CDR3, a read error is the likely cause. Because the CDR3's place on the DNA is in doubt, the DNA is left out and the CDR3 is given as listed by TCRdb. This sequence joins TRBV10-3 and TRBJ1-1. The CDR3 region is 9 residues in length, termini included. Per germline, CDR1 ENHRY and CDR2 SYGVKD. The CDR3 is CAISESEWV.

Only a few counts were recorded for this clonotype. The V gene is TRBV7-9, the J gene TRBJ1-1; 7 nucleotides match TRBD1. V trimming: 5 bases; J trimming: 1 base; junction bases outside the gene matches: 7. The CDR3 totals 15 residues. Germline CDR1 SEHNR, CDR2 FQNEAQ (reference sequence). DNA for the CDR3: TGTGCCAGCAGCCCCGGACAGGCACCGAACACTGAAGCTTTCTTT. Translated: CASSPGQAPNTEAFF.

The chain's CDR3 is CSATGTHYEQYF. The CDR3 DNA is TGCAGTGCTACCGGGACACACTACGAGCAGTACTTC. V is TRBV20-1 and J is TRBJ2-7, with D tentatively TRBD1 (6 bases). The CDR3 is 12 amino acids. Trimming left V 4 bases short and J 3 bases short, with 10 bases between. CDR1 and CDR2 (germline): DFQATT, SNEGSKA (reference sequence).

As concerns this clonotype: A read error is possible here, since a much larger clone lies one base away. This chain connects TRBV29-1 to TRBJ1-2; TRBD1 might be the D (5 bases). Germline V gives CDR1 SQVTM, CDR2 ANQGSEA. There are 15 residues in the CDR3. Trimming stripped 1 base from V and 7 bases from J, with 19 bases between. The CDR3 sequence is CSVEGGGAGTCGYTF. CDR3 nucleotide sequence: TGCAGCGTTGAAGGTGGAGGGGCGGGCACTTGTGGCTACACCTTC. Full variable domain (remainder filled in from reference TRBV29-1 and TRBJ1-2): SAVISQKPSRDICQRGTSLTIQCQVDSQVTMMFWYRQQPGQSLTLIATANQGSEATYESGFVIDKFPISRPNLTFSTLTVSNMSPEDSSIYLCSVEGGGAGTCGYTFGSGTRLTVV.

The chain uses TRBV7-9 and TRBJ1-1; possibly TRBD1 for D (5 bases). This CDR3 is built from 15 residues. Trimming took off 4 bases at V and 6 bases at J, with 18 bases between the two ends. Germline V gene lookup returns CDR1 SEHNR and CDR2 FQNEAQ (reference sequence). CDR3 amino acids: CASSSHRQGGSEAFF. In DNA form, the CDR3 reads TGTGCCAGCAGCTCCCACCGCCAGGGTGGGTCTGAAGCTTTCTTT.

V usage is TRBV7-2 and J usage is TRBJ2-2; D might be TRBD2 (6 bases). Germline CDR1 reads SGHTA; CDR2 reads FQGNSA. The V and J ends lost 5 bases and 2 bases respectively, with 18 bases between them. This CDR3 is built from 17 residues. CDR3 sequence: CASSPNLGGINTGELFF. The CDR3 coding sequence is TGTGCCAGCAGCCCAAACTTGGGGGGTATCAACACCGGGGAGCTGTTTTTT. Full variable domain (remainder filled in from reference TRBV7-2 and TRBJ2-2): GAGVSQSPSNKVTEKGKDVELRCDPISGHTALYWYRQSLGQGLEFLIYFQGNSAPDKSGLPSDRFSAERTGGSVSTLTIQRTQQEDSAVYLCASSPNLGGINTGELFFGEGSRLTVL.

This clonotype was detected many times. The chain is built from TRBV11-2 and TRBJ1-6; D call uncertain. The CDR3 runs to 13 residues. V shed 2 bases and J shed 9 bases, with 8 bases lying between them. The germline V gene encodes CDR1 SGHAT and CDR2 FQNNGV. The CDR3 loop reads CASSLSWSSPLHF. CDR3 nucleotide sequence: TGTGCCAGCAGCTTATCCTGGAGTTCACCCCTCCACTTT.

On this clonotype: This clone may be a read error of a much larger clone one base away. The chain is built from TRBV24-1 and TRBJ1-5; D uncertain. Trimming cost V 4 bases and J 5 bases, with 11 bases left between them. The CDR3 has 14 amino acids. Germline V gene lookup returns CDR1 KGHDR and CDR2 SFDVKD. CDR3: CATSDAGRDQPQHF. The CDR3 DNA is TGTGCCACCAGTGACGCCGGGAGGGATCAGCCCCAGCATTTT.

V usage is TRBV20-1 and J usage is TRBJ1-6; 10 bases agree with TRBD1. In germline, CDR1 is DFQATT, CDR2 SNEGSKA (reference sequence). The J segment lost 10 bases and the V segment lost 0 bases, leaving 12 bases of the junction unmatched. The CDR3 runs to 17 residues. The CDR3 DNA follows: TGCAGTGCTAGAGATCGCGGGACAGGGGTTCGGAGGTCACCCCTCCACTTT. This translates into CSARDRGTGVRRSPLHF.

This clonotype is a singleton in its sample. The chain couples TRBV30 to TRBJ2-7; 10 positions match TRBD2. The CDR3 covers 14 residues. Trimming cost V 5 bases and J 5 bases; bases outside gene matches: 9. CDR1 and CDR2 (germline): GTSNPN, SVGIG (reference sequence). CDR3 DNA: TGTGCCTGGTTCCCTAGCGGGAGCAGCGACGAGCAGTACTTC. This codes for CAWFPSGSSDEQYF.